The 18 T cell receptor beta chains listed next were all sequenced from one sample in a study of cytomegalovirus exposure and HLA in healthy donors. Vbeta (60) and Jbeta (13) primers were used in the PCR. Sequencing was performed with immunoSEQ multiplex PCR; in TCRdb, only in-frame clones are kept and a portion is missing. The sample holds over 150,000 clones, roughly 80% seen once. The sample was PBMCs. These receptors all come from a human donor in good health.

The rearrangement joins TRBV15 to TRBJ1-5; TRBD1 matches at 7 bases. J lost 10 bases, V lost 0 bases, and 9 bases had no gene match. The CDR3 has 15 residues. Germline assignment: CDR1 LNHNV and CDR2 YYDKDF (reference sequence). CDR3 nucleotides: TGTGCCACCAGCAGAGATCGAGGGGGCATTGATCCCCAGCATTTT. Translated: CATSRDRGGIDPQHF.

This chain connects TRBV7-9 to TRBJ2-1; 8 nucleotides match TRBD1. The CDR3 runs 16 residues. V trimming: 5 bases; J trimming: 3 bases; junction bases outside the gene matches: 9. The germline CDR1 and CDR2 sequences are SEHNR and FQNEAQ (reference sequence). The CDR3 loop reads CASSPEDRENYNEQFF. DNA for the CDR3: TGTGCCAGCAGCCCTGAGGACAGGGAAAACTACAATGAGCAGTTCTTC.

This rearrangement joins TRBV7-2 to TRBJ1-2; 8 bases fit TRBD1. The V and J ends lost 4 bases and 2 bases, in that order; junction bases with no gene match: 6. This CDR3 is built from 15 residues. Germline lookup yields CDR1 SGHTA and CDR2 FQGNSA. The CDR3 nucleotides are TGTGCCAGCAGCTCGGAGACAGGGGCCAACTATGGCTACACCTTC. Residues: CASSSETGANYGYTF. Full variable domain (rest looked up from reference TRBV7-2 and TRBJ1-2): GAGVSQSPSNKVTEKGKDVELRCDPISGHTALYWYRQSLGQGLEFLIYFQGNSAPDKSGLPSDRFSAERTGGSVSTLTIQRTQQEDSAVYLCASSSETGANYGYTFGSGTRLTVV.

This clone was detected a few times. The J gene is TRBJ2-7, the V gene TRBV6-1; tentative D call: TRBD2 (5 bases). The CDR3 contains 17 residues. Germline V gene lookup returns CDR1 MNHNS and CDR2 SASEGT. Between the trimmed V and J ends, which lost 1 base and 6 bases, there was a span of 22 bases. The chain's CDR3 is CASSEGRRSPSPSEQYF. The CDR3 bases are TGTGCCAGCAGTGAAGGTAGGAGGTCTCCCTCACCCTCCGAGCAGTACTTC.

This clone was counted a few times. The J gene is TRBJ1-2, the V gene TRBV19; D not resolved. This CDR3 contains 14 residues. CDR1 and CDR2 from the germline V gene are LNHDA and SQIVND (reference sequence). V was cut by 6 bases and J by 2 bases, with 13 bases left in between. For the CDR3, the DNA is TGTGCCAGTAGGAAGGTAGGGAGGAACTATGGCTACACCTTC. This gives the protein CASRKVGRNYGYTF.

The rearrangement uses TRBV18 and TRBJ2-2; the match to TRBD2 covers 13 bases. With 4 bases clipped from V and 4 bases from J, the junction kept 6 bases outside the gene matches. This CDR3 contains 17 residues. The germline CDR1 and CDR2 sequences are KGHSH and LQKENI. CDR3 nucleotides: TGTGCCAGCTCACTGGGACTAGCGGGGAGACCCACCGGGGAGCTGTTTTTT. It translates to CASSLGLAGRPTGELFF.

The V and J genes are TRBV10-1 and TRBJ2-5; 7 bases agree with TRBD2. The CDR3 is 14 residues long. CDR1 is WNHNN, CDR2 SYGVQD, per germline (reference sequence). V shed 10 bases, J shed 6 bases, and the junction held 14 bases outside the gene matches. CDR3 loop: CANPGLRFRQTQYF. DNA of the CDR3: TGCGCCAACCCGGGACTACGTTTTCGACAGACCCAGTACTTC.

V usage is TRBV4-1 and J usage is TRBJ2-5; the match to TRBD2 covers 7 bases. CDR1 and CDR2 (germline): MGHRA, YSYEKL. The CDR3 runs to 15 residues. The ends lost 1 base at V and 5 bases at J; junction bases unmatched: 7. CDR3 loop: CASSQALAVEETQYF. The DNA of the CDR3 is TGCGCCAGCAGCCAAGCTCTAGCGGTGGAGGAGACCCAGTACTTC.

The CDR3 sequence is CASSPNPQANTEAFF. For the CDR3, the DNA is TGTGCCAGCAGTCCAAACCCGCAGGCAAACACTGAAGCTTTCTTT. This chain uses TRBV27 with TRBJ1-1, with D unclear. V was cut by 5 bases and J by 2 bases, with 15 bases left in between. Germline CDR1 and CDR2: MNHEY and SMNVEV (reference sequence). This CDR3 has 15 residues.

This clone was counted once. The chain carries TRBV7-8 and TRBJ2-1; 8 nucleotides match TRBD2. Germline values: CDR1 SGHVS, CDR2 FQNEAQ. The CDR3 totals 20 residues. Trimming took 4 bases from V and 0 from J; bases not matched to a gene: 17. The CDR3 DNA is TGTGCCAGCAGCTCAATAGGGGGACTAGAGGTTGCCTTCTCCTACAATGAGCAGTTCTTC. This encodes CASSSIGGLEVAFSYNEQFF.

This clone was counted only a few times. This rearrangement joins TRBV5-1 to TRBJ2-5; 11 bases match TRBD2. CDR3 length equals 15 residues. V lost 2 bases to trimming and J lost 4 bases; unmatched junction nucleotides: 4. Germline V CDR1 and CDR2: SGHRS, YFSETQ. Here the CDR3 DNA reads TGCGCCAGCAGCTTACTAGCGGGGGTTGGAGAGACCCAGTACTTC. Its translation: CASSLLAGVGETQYF.

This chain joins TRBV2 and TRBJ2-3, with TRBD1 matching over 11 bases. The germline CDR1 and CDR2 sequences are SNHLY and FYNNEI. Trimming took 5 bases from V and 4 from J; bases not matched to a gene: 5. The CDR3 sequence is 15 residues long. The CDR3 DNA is TGTGCCAGCAGTAGGGGACAGGGGGTGGCAGATACGCAGTATTTT. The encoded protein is CASSRGQGVADTQYF.

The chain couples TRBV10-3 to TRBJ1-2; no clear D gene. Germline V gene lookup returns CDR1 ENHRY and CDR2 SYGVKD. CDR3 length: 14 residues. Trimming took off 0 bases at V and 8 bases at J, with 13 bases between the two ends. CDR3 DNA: TGTGCCATCAGTGAGTCGCCGTCTTCTATCGGCTACACCTTC. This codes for CAISESPSSIGYTF.

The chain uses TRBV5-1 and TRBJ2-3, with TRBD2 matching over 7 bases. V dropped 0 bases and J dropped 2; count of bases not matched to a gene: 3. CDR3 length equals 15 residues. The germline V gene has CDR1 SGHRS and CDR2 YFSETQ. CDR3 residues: CASSLDGGNTDTQYF. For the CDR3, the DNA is TGCGCCAGCAGCTTGGACGGGGGGAACACAGATACGCAGTATTTT.

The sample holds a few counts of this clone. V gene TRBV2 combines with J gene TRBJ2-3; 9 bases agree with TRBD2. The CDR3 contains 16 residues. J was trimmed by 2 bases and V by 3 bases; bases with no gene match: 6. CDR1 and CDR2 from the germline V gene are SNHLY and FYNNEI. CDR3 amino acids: CASSDEAGGVTDTQYF. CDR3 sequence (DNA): TGTGCCAGCAGTGATGAAGCGGGGGGAGTCACAGATACGCAGTATTTT. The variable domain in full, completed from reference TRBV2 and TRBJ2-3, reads EPEVTQTPSHQVTQMGQEVILRCVPISNHLYFYWYRQILGQKVEFLVSFYNNEISEKSEIFDDQFSVERPDGSNFTLKIRSTKLEDSAMYFCASSDEAGGVTDTQYFGPGTRLTVL.

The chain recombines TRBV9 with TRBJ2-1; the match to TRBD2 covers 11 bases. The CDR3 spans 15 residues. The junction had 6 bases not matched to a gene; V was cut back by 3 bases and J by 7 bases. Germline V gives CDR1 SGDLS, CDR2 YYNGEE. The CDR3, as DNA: TGTGCCAGCAGCGAGGGACTAGCGGCCGGTAATGAGCAGTTCTTC. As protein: CASSEGLAAGNEQFF.

CDR3 in DNA: TGTGCCAGCTCACCATCGGGTTATGGAAACACCATATATTTT. The encoded protein is CASSPSGYGNTIYF. The chain joins TRBV18 to TRBJ1-3, with D unclear. Germline CDR1 is KGHSH and CDR2 is LQKENI. The V end was cut by 2 bases, the J end by 3 bases, with 8 bases between. The CDR3 loop spans 14 amino acids.

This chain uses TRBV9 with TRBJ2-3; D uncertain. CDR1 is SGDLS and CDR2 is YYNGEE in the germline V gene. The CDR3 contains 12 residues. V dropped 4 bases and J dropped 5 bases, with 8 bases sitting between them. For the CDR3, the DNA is TGTGCCAGCAGCCGGTACGGAGATACGCAGTATTTT. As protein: CASSRYGDTQYF.